This TCR beta chain originates from a study of blood T cells in healthy people across ages. Notes on the study in general: Per-million-T-cell TCR beta diversity fell roughly linearly with age. More naive CD4+ cells and higher diversity marked long-lived donors relative to aged donors. Using unsorted PBMCs precluded a conclusive naive versus antigen-experienced comparison.

A second PCR, run for about 7 to 11 cycles, used a sample-barcoded 5' primer plus a J-beta primer mix. The template-switch adaptor was a 5' adaptor with 12 random nucleotides. It tagged each cDNA molecule. TCRdb called the 5' RACE reads again in MiXCR, with one record for every CDR3 protein. This sample has 540,000 or so distinct CDR3 sequences, with 27% found just once. This clonotype was counted a few times. Antigen: not known. This sequence originates from a woman aged 70-85 years in good health. The sample comprised blood.

This CDR3 is CASSLGQYGAKLFF. The DNA of the CDR3 is TGTGCCAGCAGCCTGGGACAATATGGTGCGAAACTGTTTTTT. The chain has TRBV7-9 and TRBJ1-4, with D possibly matching TRBD1 (6 bases). Germline CDR1 and CDR2: SEHNR and FQNEAQ (reference sequence). This CDR3 spans 14 amino acids. Trimming stripped 5 bases from V and 11 bases from J, with 18 bases between.